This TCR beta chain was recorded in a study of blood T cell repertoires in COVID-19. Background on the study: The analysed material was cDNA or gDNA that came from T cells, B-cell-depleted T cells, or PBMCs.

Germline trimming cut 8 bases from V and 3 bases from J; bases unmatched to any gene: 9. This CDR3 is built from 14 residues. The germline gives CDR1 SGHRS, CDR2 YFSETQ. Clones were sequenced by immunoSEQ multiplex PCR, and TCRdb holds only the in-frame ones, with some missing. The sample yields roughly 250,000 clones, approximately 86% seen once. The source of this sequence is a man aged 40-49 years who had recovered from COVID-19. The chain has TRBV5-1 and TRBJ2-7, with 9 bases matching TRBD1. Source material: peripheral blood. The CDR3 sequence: CASTPGQGLYEQYF. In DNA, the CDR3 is TGCGCCAGTACCCCGGGACAGGGCCTCTACGAGCAGTACTTC.